A selection of T cell receptor beta chains follows, all from one sample in a study of blood T cell repertoires in COVID-19. TCRdb's table, derived via immunoSEQ multiplex PCR, lists solely in-frame clones and lacks some. The data contain 250,000 to 400,000 clones, roughly nine tenths of them singletons. The source material was peripheral blood. All receptors come from a woman aged 25 to 39 with COVID-19, enrolled during active disease. The CDR3 runs from the conserved cysteine through the conserved F or W. The order of the fields is D gene, J gene, clone size, V gene, CDR3 DNA, CDR3 protein. A D gene is named only where the DNA matches it firmly. Some rows mark clone size as missing; the rest say once, few, many or name a class of expanded clone.

-	TRBJ2-7	-	TRBV6-5	TGTGCCAGCAGTTCCCAGGGGACGTCGGTTGTTTACGAGCAGTACTTC	CASSSQGTSVVYEQYF
-	TRBJ2-7	-	TRBV5-4	TGTGCCAGCAGCCTGGGGGTTAGCGGCACCTACGAGCAGTACTTC	CASSLGVSGTYEQYF
TRBD1	TRBJ1-6	-	TRBV19	TGTGCCAGTAGTATTTCCAAGGGGGCCACACCCCTCCACTTT	CASSISKGATPLHF
TRBD1	TRBJ2-7	-	TRBV18	TGTGCCAGCTCACCGGGACAGGGCACATACGAGCAGTACTTC	CASSPGQGTYEQYF
TRBD1	TRBJ2-1	-	TRBV12-3/TRBV12-4	TGTGCCAGCAGTCGGGACAGGAGTAATGAGCAGTTCTTC	CASSRDRSNEQFF
-	TRBJ1-2	-	TRBV2	TGTGCCAGCACCATAACGGGGAGAGAGGGCTACACCTTC	CASTITGREGYTF
TRBD1	TRBJ1-2	-	TRBV6-1	TGTGCCAGCAGTGCCCGCCTCGGACAGGGCCAGGATGGCTACACCTTC	CASSARLGQGQDGYTF
TRBD1	TRBJ2-3	-	TRBV12-5	TGTGCTAGTGGTTCGGGACAGGGGGTCACAGATACGCAGTATTTT	CASGSGQGVTDTQYF
TRBD1	TRBJ2-5	once	TRBV2	TGTGCCAGCAGTTACTCAGACAGGGGTCAGGAGACCCAGTACTTC	CASSYSDRGQETQYF
TRBD1	TRBJ1-1	-	TRBV5-1	TGCGCCAGCAGCTTGGGGGCGGACAGGAGGTTTCTCACTGAAGCTTTCTTT	CASSLGADRRFLTEAFF
TRBD2	TRBJ2-1	-	TRBV3-1/TRBV3-2	TGTGCCACCAAGACTAGCGGGAGGGTCAATGAGCAGTTCTTC	CATKTSGRVNEQFF
-	TRBJ1-1	-	TRBV10-1	TGCGCCAGCAGCCGCACACAGGGAAACGCTTTCTTT	CASSRTQGNAFF
-	TRBJ1-2	few	TRBV30	TGTGCCTGGAGTGTATCTACCGGAGGTGGCTACACCTTC	CAWSVSTGGGYTF
TRBD1	TRBJ2-7	-	TRBV7-9	TGTGCCAGCAGCTTAGTTATGGGACAGTCCTACGAGCAGTACTTC	CASSLVMGQSYEQYF
-	TRBJ2-1	once	TRBV2	TGTGCCTCCGTGGAGGGACTCGTCTTCAATGAGCAGTTCTTC	CASVEGLVFNEQFF
TRBD2	TRBJ2-1	-	TRBV30	TGTGCCACCACTAGCGGGAGGGCCAATGAGCAGTTCTTC	CATTSGRANEQFF
TRBD2	TRBJ2-1	-	TRBV7-9	TGTGCCAGCAGCCCCGTCGGCGGGAGGGCATACAATGAGCAGTTCTTC	CASSPVGGRAYNEQFF
-	TRBJ2-3	-	TRBV11-3	TGTGCCAGCAGCCCCCGTGGAGGCAATACAGATACGCAGTATTTT	CASSPRGGNTDTQYF
-	TRBJ2-1	-	TRBV28	TGTGCCAGCAGAGATAGCGGCCACTCCTACAATGAGCAGTTCTTC	CASRDSGHSYNEQFF
TRBD1	TRBJ2-2	-	TRBV9	TGTGCCAGCAGTGTAGACCCGGGACAGGGGAACACCGGGGAGCTGTTTTTT	CASSVDPGQGNTGELFF
TRBD1	TRBJ1-3	-	TRBV7-9	TGTGCCAGCGGGACAGGGGCTTCTGGAAACACCATATATTTT	CASGTGASGNTIYF
-	TRBJ1-5	-	TRBV2	TGTGCCAGCAGACCTCGGACAGAACGCAATCAGCCCCAGCATTTT	CASRPRTERNQPQHF
TRBD2	TRBJ2-1	-	TRBV12-5	TGTGCTAGTGGTTTCCCTACGGGACTAGCGGCTGGAAACTCCTACAATGAGCAGTTCTTC	CASGFPTGLAAGNSYNEQFF
-	TRBJ2-3	-	TRBV5-4	TGTGCCAGCAGCCCCCGAACTAGCACAGATACGCAGTATTTT	CASSPRTSTDTQYF
TRBD1	TRBJ2-4	-	TRBV7-8	TGTGCCAGCAGCCTCGACAGGGGGCCAGGTTATTTC	CASSLDRGPGYF
-	TRBJ2-1	once	TRBV5-4	TGTGCCAGCAGCTCGGTGCAAACCCCCCATGAGCAGTTCTTC	CASSSVQTPHEQFF
-	TRBJ2-1	-	TRBV27	TGTGCCAGCAGTTTATCGGCAGGGCACGTTGAGCAGTTCTTC	CASSLSAGHVEQFF
-	TRBJ1-5	-	TRBV6-6	TGTGCCAGCAGTTACGAGTTGGAGGGTCAGCCCCAGCATTTT	CASSYELEGQPQHF
-	TRBJ1-5	-	TRBV11-2	TGTGCCAGCAGTCAAACGGGGGTTCAGCCCCAGCATTTT	CASSQTGVQPQHF
TRBD2	TRBJ2-3	once	TRBV5-1	TGCGCCAGCAGCTTGAAACTAGCGGGAGGGTTCACAGATACGCAGTATTTT	CASSLKLAGGFTDTQYF